This T cell receptor beta chain emerged from a study of shared clonotypes between healthy human individuals. Clones were sequenced by immunoSEQ multiplex PCR, and TCRdb holds only the in-frame ones, with some missing. This table holds millions of clones, about 93% found once. Trimming removed 4 bases from V and 8 bases from J; junction bases left unmatched: 7. The CDR3 has 13 amino acids. Germline V gene lookup returns CDR1 LGHNA and CDR2 YNFKEQ. CD45RO-negative, CCR7-selected cells formed the naive CD8 fraction, which excluded terminally differentiated effector memory CD45RA+ cells. J is TRBJ1-2 and V is TRBV4-2; TRBD1 matches at 7 bases. Material: naive CD8+ T cells from PBMCs. This TCR was recovered from a man aged 18 to 29 in good health. Some clones in this sample may be carry-over from other donors' samples. This CDR3 reads CASSRPGGEGYTF. CDR3 DNA: TGTGCCAGCAGCCGACCAGGGGGGGAGGGCTACACCTTC.